These 17 T cell receptor beta chains originate from one sample sequenced in a study of CD8 T cells in ankylosing spondylitis. Via MiXCR, TCRdb re-called the 5' RACE reads, giving one row per CDR3 protein. The sample lists some 220,000 distinct CDR3 sequences; 10% were seen once. Sequencing input: blood, either unsorted or a sorted T cell fraction (not recorded which). These receptor sequences come from a male donor with ankylosing spondylitis or in good health (not recorded which).

This sequence joins TRBV25-1 and TRBJ2-3; 12 bases line up with TRBD2. Germline V gives CDR1 MGHDK, CDR2 SYGVNS. This CDR3 region has 16 residues. V lost 2 bases to trimming and J lost 7 bases; unmatched junction nucleotides: 7. CDR3 nucleotide sequence: TGTGCCAGCAGTGAAGACAGACTAGCGGGAGTAAATACGCAGTATTTT. Translated: CASSEDRLAGVNTQYF.

This clonotype has a count of ten or more. This chain joins TRBV20-1 and TRBJ2-3; 7 nucleotides line up with TRBD1. The junction had 10 bases not matched to a gene; V was cut back by 4 bases and J by 6 bases. Per germline, CDR1 DFQATT and CDR2 SNEGSKA (reference sequence). This CDR3 is built from 14 residues. The chain's CDR3 is CSAKEGRGRDTQYF. CDR3 nucleotide sequence: TGCAGTGCTAAAGAGGGTAGGGGGCGGGATACGCAGTATTTT.

J is TRBJ1-6 and V is TRBV30, with D perhaps matching TRBD1 (6 bases). This CDR3 region has 14 residues. Trimming took off 3 bases at V and 7 bases at J, with 13 bases between the two ends. Germline lookup yields CDR1 GTSNPN and CDR2 SVGIG (reference sequence). The CDR3 region has the DNA TGTGCCTGGAGGATCCAGGGGAGGAATTCACCCCTCCACTTT. It translates to CAWRIQGRNSPLHF.

This clonotype was seen ten or more times. The genes are TRBV5-6 and TRBJ2-4; 7 bases align to TRBD2. V was clipped by 2 bases and J by 1 base; unmatched bases: 6. The CDR3 spans 16 residues. Germline V gene sequence: CDR1 SGHDT, CDR2 YYEEEE. The CDR3 loop reads CASSFPREGAKNIQYF. The DNA for the CDR3 is TGTGCCAGCAGCTTCCCCAGGGAGGGGGCCAAAAACATTCAGTACTTC.

Ten or more counts support this clonotype. This chain uses TRBV6-1 with TRBJ2-3; TRBD2 matches 9 bases. The CDR3 totals 14 residues. V gave up 5 bases and J gave up 2 bases; unmatched junction bases: 2. CDR1 is MNHNS and CDR2 is SASEGT in the germline V gene. DNA of the CDR3: TGTGCCAGCAGTCGGACTAGCGACACAGATACGCAGTATTTT. Protein: CASSRTSDTDTQYF.

This clonotype was detected many times. This sequence joins TRBV6-1 and TRBJ2-3; D perhaps matches TRBD2 (5 bases). Germline loops: CDR1 MNHNS, CDR2 SASEGT. Trimming removed 6 bases at V and 3 bases at J, with 10 bases between. The CDR3 spans 13 residues. CDR3 in amino acids: CASRPTGTDTQYF. DNA for the CDR3: TGTGCCAGCAGGCCGACGGGGACAGATACGCAGTATTTT.

This clonotype was seen a few times. The rearrangement joins TRBV6-5 to TRBJ2-7; 7 bases are shared with TRBD1. This CDR3 has 15 residues. Germline V gene sequence: CDR1 MNHEY, CDR2 SVGAGI. With V trimmed by 4 bases and J by 1 base, 7 bases remained unmatched. CDR3 nucleotide sequence: TGTGCCAGCAGTTCCGCCGGGACAGAGTCCTACGAGCAGTACTTC. Its translation: CASSSAGTESYEQYF.

This rearrangement joins TRBV20-1 to TRBJ1-1; maybe TRBD1 (6 bases). CDR1 DFQATT and CDR2 SNEGSKA come from the germline V gene (reference sequence). V shed 5 bases and J shed 10 bases, with 17 bases lying between them. The CDR3 length is 12 residues. The CDR3 nucleotides read TGCAGTGCTCTGAGGGGGTTGAAGGGAGCTTTCTTT. This gives the protein CSALRGLKGAFF.

This clonotype was seen repeatedly, ten times or more. The DNA for the CDR3 is TGTGCCAGCAGTTACGTCGGAGGTGAGCAGTTCTTC. Translation: CASSYVGGEQFF. V and J are TRBV6-2 or TRBV6-3 and TRBJ2-1; D is possibly TRBD2 (5 bases). From germline, CDR1 is MNHEY and CDR2 SVGEGT. The germline V and J ends were trimmed by 2 bases and 9 bases, with 8 bases remaining between them. The CDR3 is 12 amino acids.

V and J are TRBV6-5 and TRBJ1-4; D may be TRBD1 (5 bases). V shed 6 bases and J shed 1 base, with 12 bases lying between them. The CDR3 has 15 residues. Germline assignment: CDR1 MNHEY and CDR2 SVGAGI. CDR3 residues: CASRHLGGTNEKLFF. The CDR3 DNA reads as TGTGCCAGCAGACACCTTGGGGGAACTAATGAAAAACTGTTTTTT.

In this sample, this clonotype turned up many times. This rearrangement joins TRBV5-1 to TRBJ2-2; D unclear. CDR1 is SGHRS, CDR2 YFSETQ, per germline. The CDR3 extends over 14 amino acids. The V gene lost 0 bases and the J gene lost 2 bases, with 5 bases spanning the gap. CDR3: CASSLGHNTGELFF. The CDR3 DNA is TGCGCCAGCAGCTTGGGGCATAACACCGGGGAGCTGTTTTTT.

There are a few counts of this clonotype. The chain carries TRBV5-4 and TRBJ2-6; a possible D gene is TRBD2 (6 bases). Germline-derived CDR1 and CDR2 are SGHNT and YYREEE (reference sequence). CDR3 length: 15 amino acids. V was trimmed by 3 bases and J by 1 base, leaving 8 bases between them. The CDR3 sequence: CASSSGGSGANVLTF. The DNA for the CDR3 is TGTGCCAGCAGCTCCGGGGGTTCTGGGGCCAACGTCCTGACTTTC.

In this sample, this clonotype turned up many times. The germline gene is not matched at one end of the junction; a read error may be the cause. The chain combines TRBV14 with TRBJ2-3; 14 bases align to TRBD2. This CDR3 spans 20 amino acids. Per germline, CDR1 SGHDN and CDR2 FVKESK. CDR3 bases: TGTACCAGCAGCCAAGCTAGGGGACTAGCGGGAGCGATGAGCACAGATACGCAGTATTTT. Translated: CTSSQARGLAGAMSTDTQYF.

The sample holds many counts of this clonotype. This chain joins TRBV6-2 or TRBV6-3 and TRBJ1-2, with 7 bases fitting TRBD1. The germline V gene encodes CDR1 MNHEY and CDR2 SVGEGT. V lost 0 bases and J lost 0; bases outside the gene matches: 22. The CDR3 runs 22 residues. CDR3 DNA: TGTGCCAGCAGTTACTCGTCCGCCTCAAATAGGACAGGCGGACCAGCTAACTATGGCTACACCTTC. It encodes CASSYSSASNRTGGPANYGYTF.

This clonotype has more than one count but fewer than ten. The chain uses TRBV10-1 and TRBJ1-2, with 8 bases identical to TRBD1. V shed 0 bases, J shed 2 bases, and the junction held 2 bases outside the gene matches. Germline CDR1 WNHNN, CDR2 SYGVQD (reference sequence). This CDR3 is built from 15 residues. The CDR3 DNA sequence: TGCGCCAGCAGTGAGTCGCGGACAGGGAACTATGGCTACACCTTC. This translates into CASSESRTGNYGYTF.

Ten or more counts support this clonotype. V usage is TRBV7-9 and J usage is TRBJ1-1; TRBD1 aligns across 8 bases. Trimming removed 1 base from V and 5 bases from J; junction bases left unmatched: 6. This CDR3 is 15 amino acids long. Germline V CDR1 and CDR2: SEHNR, FQNEAQ (reference sequence). The CDR3, as DNA: TGTGCCAGCAGCTTAGGAGGCAGGGGGCGAACTGAAGCTTTCTTT. This translates into CASSLGGRGRTEAFF.

The sample holds many counts of this clonotype. The chain joins TRBV6-1 to TRBJ1-1; D not resolved. Trimming pared 8 bases from V and 5 bases from J, leaving 12 bases between. CDR1 MNHNS and CDR2 SASEGT come from the germline V gene. The CDR3 is made up of 12 amino acids. The CDR3 nucleotides are TGTGCCAGCGTCTTAGTGGGGACTGAAGCTTTCTTT. The encoded protein is CASVLVGTEAFF.